A selection of T cell receptor beta chains follows, all from one sample in a study of T cell changes during pregnancy in multiple sclerosis. Assay: immunoSEQ multiplex PCR; the TCRdb copy retains only in-frame clones and omits some. Of fewer than 100,000 clones listed, around 93% were seen once; the top ten hold 2.6%. This material consisted of peripheral blood, taken after pregnancy. All receptors come from a female donor in good health, enrolled as a control in a pregnancy study. The conserved cysteine and the conserved F or W are not part of the CDR3 here. The order of the fields is V gene, CDR3 length, CDR3 protein.

v_gene: TRBV29-1
len: 11
CDR3aa: SVAAGGGQPQH

v_gene: TRBV19
len: 13
CDR3aa: ASTGQGIRFNEQF

v_gene: TRBV5-6
len: 11
CDR3aa: ASSLSRGRELF

v_gene: TRBV7-9
len: 11
CDR3aa: ASSLAVAPEAF

v_gene: TRBV2
len: 13
CDR3aa: ASRGGQGRGYGYT

v_gene: TRBV2
len: 10
CDR3aa: ASRAEPGELF

v_gene: TRBV7-2
len: 11
CDR3aa: ASSLQKNQPQH

v_gene: TRBV7-8
len: 13
CDR3aa: ASSLMRPANSPLH

v_gene: TRBV7-8
len: 15
CDR3aa: ASSLAPPGQGPEPQH

v_gene: TRBV28
len: 12
CDR3aa: ASSFQVFCHKQY

v_gene: TRBV7-6
len: 9
CDR3aa: ASSIEETQY

v_gene: TRBV6-5
len: 12
CDR3aa: ASRLGQVGTEAF

v_gene: TRBV25-1
len: 12
CDR3aa: ASSQRGLSYEQY

v_gene: TRBV5-1
len: 12
CDR3aa: ASSLHRNTGELF

v_gene: TRBV29-1
len: 12
CDR3aa: SVVRVAGADTQY

v_gene: TRBV7-8
len: 12
CDR3aa: ASSPSRWPHEQY

v_gene: TRBV7-9
len: 10
CDR3aa: ASSEAGYGYT

v_gene: TRBV10-3
len: 13
CDR3aa: AIRLAGLSTDTQY

v_gene: TRBV2
len: 13
CDR3aa: ASRARTGGGSPLH

v_gene: TRBV7-2
len: 10
CDR3aa: ASSTSGYEQY

v_gene: TRBV5-1
len: 13
CDR3aa: ASSLETGSGNTIY

v_gene: TRBV18
len: 10
CDR3aa: ASSEQGREAF

v_gene: TRBV5-8
len: 13
CDR3aa: ASSLAVNYGNEQF

v_gene: TRBV6-5
len: 13
CDR3aa: ASSLPGLAGYEQY

v_gene: TRBV7-9
len: 10
CDR3aa: ASSLWATEAF

v_gene: TRBV29-1
len: 10
CDR3aa: SVVAGSYEQY

v_gene: TRBV18
len: 14
CDR3aa: ASSPLGTGVNTEAF

v_gene: TRBV5-1
len: 13
CDR3aa: ASSLAIQINQPQH